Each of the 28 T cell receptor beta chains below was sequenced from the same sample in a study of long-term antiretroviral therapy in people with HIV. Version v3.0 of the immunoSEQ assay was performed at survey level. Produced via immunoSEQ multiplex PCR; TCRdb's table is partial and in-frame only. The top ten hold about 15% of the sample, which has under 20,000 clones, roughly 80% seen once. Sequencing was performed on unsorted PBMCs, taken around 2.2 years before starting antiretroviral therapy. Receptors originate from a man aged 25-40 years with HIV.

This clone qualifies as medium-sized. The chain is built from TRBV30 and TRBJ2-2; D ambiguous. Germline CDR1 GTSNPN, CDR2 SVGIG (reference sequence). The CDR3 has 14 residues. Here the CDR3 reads CAEEETTNTGELFF. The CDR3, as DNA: TGTGCGGAAGAGGAGACAACGAACACCGGGGAGCTGTTTTTT.

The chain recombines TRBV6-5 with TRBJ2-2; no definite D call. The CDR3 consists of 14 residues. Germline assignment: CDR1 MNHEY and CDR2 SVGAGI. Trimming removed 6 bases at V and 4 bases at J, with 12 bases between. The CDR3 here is CASSGRGATGELFF. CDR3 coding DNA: TGTGCCAGCAGCGGAAGAGGAGCCACCGGGGAGCTGTTTTTT.

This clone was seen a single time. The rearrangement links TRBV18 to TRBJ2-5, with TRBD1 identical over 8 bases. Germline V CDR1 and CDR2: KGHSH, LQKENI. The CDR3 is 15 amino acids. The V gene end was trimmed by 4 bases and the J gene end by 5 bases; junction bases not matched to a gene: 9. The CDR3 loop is CASSRRTGKWETQYF. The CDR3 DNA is TGTGCCAGCTCACGTCGGACAGGGAAATGGGAGACCCAGTACTTC.

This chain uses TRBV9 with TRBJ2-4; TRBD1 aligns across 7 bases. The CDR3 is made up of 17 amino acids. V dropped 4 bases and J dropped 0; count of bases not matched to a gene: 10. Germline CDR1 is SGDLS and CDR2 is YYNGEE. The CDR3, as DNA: TGTGCCAGCAGCCGTATACCTACAGGGGAAGCCAAAAACATTCAGTACTTC. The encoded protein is CASSRIPTGEAKNIQYF.

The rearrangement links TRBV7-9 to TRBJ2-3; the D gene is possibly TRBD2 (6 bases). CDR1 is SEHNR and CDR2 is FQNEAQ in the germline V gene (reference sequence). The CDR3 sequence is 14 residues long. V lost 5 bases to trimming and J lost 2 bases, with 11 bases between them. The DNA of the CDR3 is TGTGCCAGCAGCGCCCGGGAGTTCACAGATACGCAGTATTTT. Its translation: CASSAREFTDTQYF.

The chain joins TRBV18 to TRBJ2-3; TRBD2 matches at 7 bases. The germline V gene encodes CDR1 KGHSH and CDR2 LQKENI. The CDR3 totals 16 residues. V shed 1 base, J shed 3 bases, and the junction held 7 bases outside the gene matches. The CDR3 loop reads CASSPREIGGTDTQYF. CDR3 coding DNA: TGTGCCAGCTCACCACGGGAGATCGGGGGGACAGATACGCAGTATTTT.

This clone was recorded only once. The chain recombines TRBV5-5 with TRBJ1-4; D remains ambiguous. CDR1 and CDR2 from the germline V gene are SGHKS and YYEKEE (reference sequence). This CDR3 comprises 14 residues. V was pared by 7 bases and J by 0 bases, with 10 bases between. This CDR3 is CASQTIATNEKLFF. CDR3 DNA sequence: TGTGCCAGCCAGACCATTGCAACTAATGAAAAACTGTTTTTT.

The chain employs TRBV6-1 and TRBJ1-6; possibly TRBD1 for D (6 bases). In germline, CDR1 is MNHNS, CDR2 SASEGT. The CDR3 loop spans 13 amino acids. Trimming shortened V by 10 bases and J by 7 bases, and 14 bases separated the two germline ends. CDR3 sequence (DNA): TGTGCCACACTGCGACAGGAGAATTCACCCCTCCACTTT. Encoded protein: CATLRQENSPLHF.

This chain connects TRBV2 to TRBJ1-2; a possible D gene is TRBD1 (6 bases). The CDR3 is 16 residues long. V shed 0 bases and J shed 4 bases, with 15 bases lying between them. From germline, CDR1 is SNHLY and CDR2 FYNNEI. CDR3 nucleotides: TGTGCCAGCAGTGAAGCGCCGTGGCAGGGGCCCTATGGCTACACCTTC. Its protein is CASSEAPWQGPYGYTF.

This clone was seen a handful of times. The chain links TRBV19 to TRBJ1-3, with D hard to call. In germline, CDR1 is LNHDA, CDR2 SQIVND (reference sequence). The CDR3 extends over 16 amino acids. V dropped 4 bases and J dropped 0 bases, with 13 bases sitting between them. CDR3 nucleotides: TGTGCCAGTAGTACCAACTCAAGGGTCTCTGGAAACACCATATATTTT. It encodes CASSTNSRVSGNTIYF.

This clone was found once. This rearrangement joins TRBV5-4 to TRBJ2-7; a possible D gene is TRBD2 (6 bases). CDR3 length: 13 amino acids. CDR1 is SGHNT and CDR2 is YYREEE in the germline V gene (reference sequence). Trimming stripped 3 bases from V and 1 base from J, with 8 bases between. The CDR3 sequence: CASSSGLSYEQYF. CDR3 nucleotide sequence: TGTGCCAGCAGCTCGGGACTTTCCTACGAGCAGTACTTC.

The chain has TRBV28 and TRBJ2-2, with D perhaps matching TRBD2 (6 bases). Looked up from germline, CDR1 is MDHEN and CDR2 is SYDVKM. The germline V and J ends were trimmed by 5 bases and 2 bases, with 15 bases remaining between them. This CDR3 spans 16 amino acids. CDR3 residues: CASSTPSGQNTGELFF. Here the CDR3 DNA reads TGTGCCAGCAGTACCCCGAGCGGGCAAAACACCGGGGAGCTGTTTTTT.

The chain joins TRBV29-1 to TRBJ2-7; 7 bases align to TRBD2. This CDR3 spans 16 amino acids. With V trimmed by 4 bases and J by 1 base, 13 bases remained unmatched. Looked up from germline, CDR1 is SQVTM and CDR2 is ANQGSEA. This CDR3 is CSVGGGPATFSYEQYF. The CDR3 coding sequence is TGCAGCGTTGGGGGGGGTCCGGCGACCTTTTCCTACGAGCAGTACTTC.

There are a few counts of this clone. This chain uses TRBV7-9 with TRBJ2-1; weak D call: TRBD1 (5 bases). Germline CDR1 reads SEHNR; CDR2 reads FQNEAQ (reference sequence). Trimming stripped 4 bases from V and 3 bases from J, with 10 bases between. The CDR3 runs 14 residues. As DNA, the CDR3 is TGTGCCAGCAGCTCTCCCACAGGCTACAATGAGCAGTTCTTC. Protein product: CASSSPTGYNEQFF.

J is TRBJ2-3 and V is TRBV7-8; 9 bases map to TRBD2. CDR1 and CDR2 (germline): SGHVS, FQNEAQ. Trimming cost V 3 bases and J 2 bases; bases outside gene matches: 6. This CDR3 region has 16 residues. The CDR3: CASSLVSGGTTDTQYF. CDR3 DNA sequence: TGTGCCAGCAGCTTGGTCAGCGGGGGGACCACAGATACGCAGTATTTT.

The CDR3 sequence is CASSLPGSYEQYF. The CDR3 DNA reads as TGTGCCAGCAGTTTACCGGGCTCCTACGAGCAGTACTTC. J is TRBJ2-7 and V is TRBV27, with no clear D. The length of the CDR3 is 13 residues. Deletions cut 2 bases from V and 0 bases from J, with 5 bases between. The germline CDR1 and CDR2 sequences are MNHEY and SMNVEV (reference sequence).

The CDR3 loop is CASSLQVSNQPQHF. In nucleotides, the CDR3 is TGTGCCAGCAGTCTTCAGGTATCCAATCAGCCCCAGCATTTT. This chain links TRBV2 with TRBJ1-5; D uncertain. Trimming took off 5 bases at V and 3 bases at J, with 11 bases between the two ends. This CDR3 spans 14 amino acids. The germline V gene encodes CDR1 SNHLY and CDR2 FYNNEI. The entire variable domain, with the rest obtained from reference TRBV2 and TRBJ1-5, is as follows: EPEVTQTPSHQVTQMGQEVILRCVPISNHLYFYWYRQILGQKVEFLVSFYNNEISEKSEIFDDQFSVERPDGSNFTLKIRSTKLEDSAMYFCASSLQVSNQPQHFGDGTRLSIL.

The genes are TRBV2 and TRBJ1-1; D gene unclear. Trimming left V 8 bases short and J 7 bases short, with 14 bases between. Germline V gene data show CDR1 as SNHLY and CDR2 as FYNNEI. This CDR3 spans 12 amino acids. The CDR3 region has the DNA TGTGCCAGCGGATGGATGCTCGGTGAAGCTTTCTTT. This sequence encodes CASGWMLGEAFF.

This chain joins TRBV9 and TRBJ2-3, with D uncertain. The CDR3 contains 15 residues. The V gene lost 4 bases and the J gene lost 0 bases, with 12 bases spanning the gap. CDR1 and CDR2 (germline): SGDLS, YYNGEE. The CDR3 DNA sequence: TGTGCCAGCAGCAAGTCCCATCCTAGCACAGATACGCAGTATTTT. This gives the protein CASSKSHPSTDTQYF.

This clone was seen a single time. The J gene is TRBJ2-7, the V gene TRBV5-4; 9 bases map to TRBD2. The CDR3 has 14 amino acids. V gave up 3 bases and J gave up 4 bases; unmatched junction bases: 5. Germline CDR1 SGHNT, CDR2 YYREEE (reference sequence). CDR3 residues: CASSYSGSLYEQYF. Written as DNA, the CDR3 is TGTGCCAGCAGCTATAGCGGGAGTCTGTACGAGCAGTACTTC.

CDR3 protein: CASSDLVKGQFF. The CDR3 coding sequence is TGTGCCAGCAGCGACCTTGTCAAGGGTCAGTTCTTC. This chain links TRBV25-1 with TRBJ2-1; D call uncertain. CDR1 and CDR2 (germline): MGHDK, SYGVNS. Trimming pared 6 bases from V and 13 bases from J, leaving 16 bases between. The CDR3 consists of 12 residues.

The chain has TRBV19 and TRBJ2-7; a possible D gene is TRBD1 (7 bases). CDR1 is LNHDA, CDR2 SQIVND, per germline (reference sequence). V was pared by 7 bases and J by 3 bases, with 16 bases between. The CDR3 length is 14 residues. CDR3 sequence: CASKGPGGNYEQYF. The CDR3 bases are TGTGCCAGTAAGGGTCCAGGGGGGAACTACGAGCAGTACTTC.

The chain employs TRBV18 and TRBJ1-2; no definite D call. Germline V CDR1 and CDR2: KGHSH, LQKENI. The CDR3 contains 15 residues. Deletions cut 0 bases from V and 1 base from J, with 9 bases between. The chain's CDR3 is CASSPPEVFNYGYTF. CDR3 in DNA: TGTGCCAGCTCACCACCTGAGGTATTTAACTATGGCTACACCTTC.

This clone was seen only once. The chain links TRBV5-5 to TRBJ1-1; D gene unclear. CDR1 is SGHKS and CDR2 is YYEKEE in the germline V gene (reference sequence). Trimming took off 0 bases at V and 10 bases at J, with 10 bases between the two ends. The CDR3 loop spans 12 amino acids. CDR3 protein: CASSLGERRAFF. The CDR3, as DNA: TGTGCCAGCAGCTTGGGAGAACGTAGAGCTTTCTTT.

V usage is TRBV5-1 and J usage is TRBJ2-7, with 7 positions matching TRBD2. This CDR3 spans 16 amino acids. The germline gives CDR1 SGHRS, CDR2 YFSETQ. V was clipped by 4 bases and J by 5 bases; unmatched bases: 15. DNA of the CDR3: TGCGCCAGCAGCGGGTCCAGCGGGACGGGGACCCACGAGCAGTACTTC. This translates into CASSGSSGTGTHEQYF.

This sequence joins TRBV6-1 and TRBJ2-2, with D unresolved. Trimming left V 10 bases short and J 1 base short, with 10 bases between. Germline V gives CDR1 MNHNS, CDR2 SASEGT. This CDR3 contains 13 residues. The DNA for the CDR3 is TGTGCCACCCAACTTATGAACACCGGGGAGCTGTTTTTT. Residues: CATQLMNTGELFF.

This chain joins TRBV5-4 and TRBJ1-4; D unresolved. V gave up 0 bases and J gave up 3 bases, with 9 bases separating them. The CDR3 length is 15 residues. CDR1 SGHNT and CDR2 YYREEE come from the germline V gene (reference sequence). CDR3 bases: TGTGCCAGCAGCTTGGCGCTAGGTTCTAATGAAAAACTGTTTTTT. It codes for CASSLALGSNEKLFF.

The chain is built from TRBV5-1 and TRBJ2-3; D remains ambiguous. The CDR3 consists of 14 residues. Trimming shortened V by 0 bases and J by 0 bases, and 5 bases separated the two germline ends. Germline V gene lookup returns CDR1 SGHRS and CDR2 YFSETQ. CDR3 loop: CASSLDSSTDTQYF. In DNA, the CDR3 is TGCGCCAGCAGCTTGGACAGCAGCACAGATACGCAGTATTTT.